These 3 T cell receptor beta chains were all obtained from the same sample, sequenced in a study of cytomegalovirus exposure and HLA in healthy donors. Amplification used 60 Vbeta primers and 13 Jbeta primers. The data were produced by immunoSEQ multiplex PCR, yet TCRdb's version contains in-frame clones alone and is incomplete. The repertoire includes about 210,000 clones, about 80% of them detected once, and approximately 14% sits in the top ten. The source material was PBMCs. These receptors all come from a woman aged 30 to 39 in good health and CMV-seropositive.

This chain connects TRBV7-3 to TRBJ1-2; D perhaps matches TRBD1 (6 bases). The ends were cut back, 0 bases at V and 4 bases at J, with 9 bases in the middle. Germline V gives CDR1 SGHTA, CDR2 FQGTGA. The CDR3 contains 14 residues. The CDR3 DNA follows: TGTGCCAGCAGCTTAACCCCAGGGGCCTATGGCTACACCTTC. Its protein product is CASSLTPGAYGYTF.

The chain employs TRBV9 and TRBJ2-1, with 8 bases that match TRBD1. Germline V gene lookup returns CDR1 SGDLS and CDR2 YYNGEE. This CDR3 spans 15 amino acids. Trimming cost V 0 bases and J 7 bases; bases outside gene matches: 6. The CDR3 reads CASSVGQGPSNEQFF. CDR3 coding DNA: TGTGCCAGCAGCGTAGGACAGGGGCCTAGTAATGAGCAGTTCTTC.

This clone has just one count. The rearrangement uses TRBV6-6 and TRBJ1-3; the D gene is possibly TRBD1 (5 bases). Germline V gene data show CDR1 as MNHNY and CDR2 as SVGAGI (reference sequence). The CDR3 consists of 15 residues. V shed 7 bases and J shed 3 bases, with 16 bases lying between them. In DNA, the CDR3 is TGTGCCAGCATTGGGGCCCTCTCGGGTGGAAACACCATATATTTT. Encoded protein: CASIGALSGGNTIYF.